This TCR beta chain was observed in a study of human T cells and chemical hapten exposure. Study at large: Diphenylcyclopropenone, dosed weekly to the scalp, was given to patients throughout the roughly 23-week study.

This clonotype was detected only a few times. Time point: patch test 1, 2 weeks after DPC sensitization. Sample treatment: therapeutic diphenylcyclopropenone sensitization with weekly scalp DPC. This CDR3 region has 15 residues. Unmatched junction bases numbered 6, after V lost 3 bases and J lost 4 bases. Looked up from germline, CDR1 is SGHRS and CDR2 is YFSETQ. TCRdb fed the RACE reads into MiXCR, producing one record per CDR3 protein. The repertoire has 150,000 to 200,000 distinct CDR3 sequences, about 14% of them found once; the top ten carry less than 2%. The origin of this receptor is a woman aged 25 to 39 with alopecia areata. Some clones in this sample may be carry-over from other donors' samples. The rearrangement uses TRBV5-1 and TRBJ1-4; 7 bases match TRBD1. Here the sequenced sample was whole blood, taken in connection with sensitization to the hapten diphenylcyclopropenone (DPC). CDR3 amino acids: CASSSSGQFNEKLFF. CDR3 coding DNA: TGCGCCAGCAGCTCGTCGGGACAGTTTAATGAAAAACTGTTTTTT. The full variable domain, completed using reference TRBV5-1 and TRBJ1-4, is KAGVTQTPRYLIKTRGQQVTLSCSPISGHRSVSWYQQTPGQGLQFLFEYFSETQRNKGNFPGRFSGRQFSNSRSEMNVSTLELGDSALYLCASSSSGQFNEKLFFGSGTQLSVL.